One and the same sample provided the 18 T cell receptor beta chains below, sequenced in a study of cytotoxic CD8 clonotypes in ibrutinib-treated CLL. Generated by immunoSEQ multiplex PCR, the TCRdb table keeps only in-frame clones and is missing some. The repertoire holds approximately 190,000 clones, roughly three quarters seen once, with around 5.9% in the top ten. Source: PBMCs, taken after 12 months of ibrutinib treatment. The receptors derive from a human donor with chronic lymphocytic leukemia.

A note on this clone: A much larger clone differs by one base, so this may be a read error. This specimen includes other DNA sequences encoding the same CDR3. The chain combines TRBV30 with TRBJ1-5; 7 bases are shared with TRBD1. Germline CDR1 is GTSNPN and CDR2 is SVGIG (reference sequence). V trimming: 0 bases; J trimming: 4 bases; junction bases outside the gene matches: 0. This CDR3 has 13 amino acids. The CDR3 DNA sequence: TGTGCCTGGAGTGTACAGGGGAATCAGCCCCAGCATTTT. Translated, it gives CAWSVQGNQPQHF.

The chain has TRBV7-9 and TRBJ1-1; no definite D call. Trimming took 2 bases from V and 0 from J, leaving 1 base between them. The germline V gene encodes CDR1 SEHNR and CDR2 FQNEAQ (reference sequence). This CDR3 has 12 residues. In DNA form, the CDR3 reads TGTGCCAGCAGCTTAATGAACACTGAAGCTTTCTTT. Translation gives CASSLMNTEAFF.

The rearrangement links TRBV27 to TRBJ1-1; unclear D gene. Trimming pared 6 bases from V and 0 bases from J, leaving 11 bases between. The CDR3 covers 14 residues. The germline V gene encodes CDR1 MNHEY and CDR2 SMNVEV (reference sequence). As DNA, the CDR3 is TGTGCCAGCAGGTTAAGAACGCTGAACACTGAAGCTTTCTTT. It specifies CASRLRTLNTEAFF.

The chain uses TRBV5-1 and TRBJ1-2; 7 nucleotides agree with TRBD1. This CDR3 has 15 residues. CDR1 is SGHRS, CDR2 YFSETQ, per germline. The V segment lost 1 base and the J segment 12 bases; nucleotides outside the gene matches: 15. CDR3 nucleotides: TGCGCCAGCAGCTTGCGCGGCCCCCGACAGGGTGGGAACACCTTC. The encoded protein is CASSLRGPRQGGNTF.

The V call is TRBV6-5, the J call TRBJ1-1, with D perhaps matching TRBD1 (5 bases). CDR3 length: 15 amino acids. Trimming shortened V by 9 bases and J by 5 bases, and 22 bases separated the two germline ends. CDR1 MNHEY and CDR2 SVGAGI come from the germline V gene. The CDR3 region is CASKPEQVKGTEAFF. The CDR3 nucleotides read TGTGCCAGTAAACCGGAACAGGTTAAAGGAACTGAAGCTTTCTTT.

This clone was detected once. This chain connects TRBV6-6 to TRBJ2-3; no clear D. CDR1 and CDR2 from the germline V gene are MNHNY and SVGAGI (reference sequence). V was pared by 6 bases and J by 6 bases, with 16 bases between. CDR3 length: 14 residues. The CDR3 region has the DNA TGTGCCAGCAGCCTAGGACCGTCGCTTGATACGCAGTATTTT. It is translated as CASSLGPSLDTQYF.

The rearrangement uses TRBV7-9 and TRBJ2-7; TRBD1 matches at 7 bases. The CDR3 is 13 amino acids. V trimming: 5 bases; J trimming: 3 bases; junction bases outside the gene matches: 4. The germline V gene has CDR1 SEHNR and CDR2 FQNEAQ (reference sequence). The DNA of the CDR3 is TGTGCCAGCAGCCCCACAGGGGACTACGAGCAGTACTTC. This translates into CASSPTGDYEQYF.

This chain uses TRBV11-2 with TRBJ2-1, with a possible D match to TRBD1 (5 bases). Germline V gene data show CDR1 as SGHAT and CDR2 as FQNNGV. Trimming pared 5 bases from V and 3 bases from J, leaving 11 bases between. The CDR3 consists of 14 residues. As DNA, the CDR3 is TGTGCCAGCAGCCCCGACAGATACTACAATGAGCAGTTCTTC. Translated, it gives CASSPDRYYNEQFF.

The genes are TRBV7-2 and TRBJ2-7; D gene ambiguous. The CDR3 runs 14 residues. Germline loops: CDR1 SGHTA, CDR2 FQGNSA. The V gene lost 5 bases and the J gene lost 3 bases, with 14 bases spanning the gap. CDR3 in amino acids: CASSPRTQDYEQYF. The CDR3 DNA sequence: TGTGCCAGCAGCCCGAGGACCCAGGACTACGAGCAGTACTTC.

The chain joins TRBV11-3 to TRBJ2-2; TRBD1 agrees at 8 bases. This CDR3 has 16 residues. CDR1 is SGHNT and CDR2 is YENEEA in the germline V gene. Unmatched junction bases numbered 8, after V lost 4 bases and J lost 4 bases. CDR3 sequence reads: CASSSFGQGSTGELFF. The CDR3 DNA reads TGTGCCAGCAGCTCCTTCGGACAGGGTAGCACCGGGGAGCTGTTTTTT.

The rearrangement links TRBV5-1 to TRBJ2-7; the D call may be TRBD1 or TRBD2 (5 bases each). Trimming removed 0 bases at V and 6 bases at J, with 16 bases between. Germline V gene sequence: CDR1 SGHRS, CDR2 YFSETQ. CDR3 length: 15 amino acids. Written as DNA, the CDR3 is TGCGCCAGCAGCTTGGGTGACAGCGGCCGAGGCGAGCAGTACTTC. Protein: CASSLGDSGRGEQYF.

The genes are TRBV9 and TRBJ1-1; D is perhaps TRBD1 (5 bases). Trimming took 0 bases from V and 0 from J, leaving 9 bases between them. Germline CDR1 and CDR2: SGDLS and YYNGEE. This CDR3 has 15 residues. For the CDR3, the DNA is TGTGCCAGCAGCGTAGAGGACATAGTGAACACTGAAGCTTTCTTT. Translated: CASSVEDIVNTEAFF.

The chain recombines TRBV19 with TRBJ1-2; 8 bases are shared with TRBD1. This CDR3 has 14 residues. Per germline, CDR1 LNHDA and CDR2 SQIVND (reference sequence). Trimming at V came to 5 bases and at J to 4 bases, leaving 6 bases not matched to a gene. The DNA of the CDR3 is TGTGCCAGTAGTTACACGGGACAGGTCTATGGCTACACCTTC. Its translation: CASSYTGQVYGYTF.

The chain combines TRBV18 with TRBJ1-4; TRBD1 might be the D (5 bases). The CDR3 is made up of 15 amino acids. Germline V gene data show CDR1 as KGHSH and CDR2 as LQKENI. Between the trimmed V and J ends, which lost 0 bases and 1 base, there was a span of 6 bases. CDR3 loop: CASSPPGVTNEKLFF. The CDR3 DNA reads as TGTGCCAGCTCACCACCAGGGGTAACTAATGAAAAACTGTTTTTT.

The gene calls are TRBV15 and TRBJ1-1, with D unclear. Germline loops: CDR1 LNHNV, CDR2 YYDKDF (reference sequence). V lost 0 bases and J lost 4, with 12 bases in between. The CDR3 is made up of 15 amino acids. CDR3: CATSRDRLGGTEAFF. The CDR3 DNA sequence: TGTGCCACCAGCAGAGATCGGCTGGGAGGCACTGAAGCTTTCTTT.

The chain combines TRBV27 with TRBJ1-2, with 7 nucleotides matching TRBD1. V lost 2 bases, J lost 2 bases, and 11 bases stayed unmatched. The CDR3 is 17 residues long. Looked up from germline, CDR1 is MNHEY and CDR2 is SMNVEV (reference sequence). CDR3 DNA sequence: TGTGCCAGCAGTTTAAAATCCGGGACAGAAGTGAACTATGGCTACACCTTC. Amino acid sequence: CASSLKSGTEVNYGYTF.

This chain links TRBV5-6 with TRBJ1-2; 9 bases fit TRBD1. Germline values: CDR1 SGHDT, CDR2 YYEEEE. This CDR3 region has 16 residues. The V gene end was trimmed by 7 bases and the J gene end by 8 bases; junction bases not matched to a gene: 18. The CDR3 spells CASGPGTGTYSGGYTF. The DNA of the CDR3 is TGTGCCAGCGGGCCAGGGACAGGGACGTACTCGGGAGGCTACACCTTC.

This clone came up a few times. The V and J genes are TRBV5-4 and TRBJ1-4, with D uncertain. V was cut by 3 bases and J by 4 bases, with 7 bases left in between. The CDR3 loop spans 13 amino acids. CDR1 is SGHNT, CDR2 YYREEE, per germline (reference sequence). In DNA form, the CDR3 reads TGTGCCAGCAGCTCGTCAAGTAATGAAAAACTGTTTTTT. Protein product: CASSSSSNEKLFF.